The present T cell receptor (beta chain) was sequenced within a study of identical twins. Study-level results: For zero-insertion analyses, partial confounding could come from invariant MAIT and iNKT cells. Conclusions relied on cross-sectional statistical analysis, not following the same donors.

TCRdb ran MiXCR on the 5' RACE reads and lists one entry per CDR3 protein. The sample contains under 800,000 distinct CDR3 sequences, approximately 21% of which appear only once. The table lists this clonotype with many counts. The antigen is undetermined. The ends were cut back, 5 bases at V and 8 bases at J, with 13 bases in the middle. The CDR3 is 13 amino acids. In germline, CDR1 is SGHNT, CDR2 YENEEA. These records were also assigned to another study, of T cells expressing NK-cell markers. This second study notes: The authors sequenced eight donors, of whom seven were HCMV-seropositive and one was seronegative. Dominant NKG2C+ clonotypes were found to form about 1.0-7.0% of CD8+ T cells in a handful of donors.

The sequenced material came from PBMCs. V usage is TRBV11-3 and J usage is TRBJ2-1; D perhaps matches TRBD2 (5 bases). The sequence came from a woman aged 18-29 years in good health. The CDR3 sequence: CASSNSPGDEQFF. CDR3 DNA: TGTGCCAGCAGCAACAGTCCCGGGGATGAGCAGTTCTTC.